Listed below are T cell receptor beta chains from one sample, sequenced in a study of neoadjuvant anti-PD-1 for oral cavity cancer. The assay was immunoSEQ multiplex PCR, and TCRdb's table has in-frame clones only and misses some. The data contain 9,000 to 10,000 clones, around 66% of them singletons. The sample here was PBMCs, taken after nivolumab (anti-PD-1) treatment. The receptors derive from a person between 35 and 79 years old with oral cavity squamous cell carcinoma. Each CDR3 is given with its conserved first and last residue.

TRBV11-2,CASSDKGYRDRVQETQYF
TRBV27,CASSDTVNQPQHF
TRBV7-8,CASSSSETTDTQYF
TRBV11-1,CASSLLSNQPQHF
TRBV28,CASSPRILGGEKLFF
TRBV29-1,CSVGASGNTGELFF
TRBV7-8,CASSSGTEGYTF
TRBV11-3,CASSKRKYEQYF
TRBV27,CASSLVRDSHANTGELFF
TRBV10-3,CAISESGTGRNEQFF
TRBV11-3,CASSVGGPEETQYF
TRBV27,CASSLYSSGGTDTQYF
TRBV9,CASSVGAGGNSPLHF
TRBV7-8,CASSFQGQGTTGELFF
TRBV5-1,CASIQGGGSTDTQYF
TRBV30,CASVDWTYEQYF
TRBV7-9,CASIPPGGSTQHF
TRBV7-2,CASSSGVGMNTEAFF
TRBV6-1,CASTRTGGGGALHF
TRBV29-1,CSVDSGNEQYF
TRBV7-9,CASSPPLGLAGVTDTQYF
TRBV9,CASSVWQDTDTQYF
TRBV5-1,CASSFAGNNEKLFF
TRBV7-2,CASSTRTSIKDTQYF
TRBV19,CASSIVQGPQHF
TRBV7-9,CASRPGLGAGGTQYF
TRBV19,CASSPGPGQGASNQPQHF
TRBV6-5,CASSYSRGLGYGYTF
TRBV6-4,CASSDSLGTGTNYNEQFF
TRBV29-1,CSVDDGATGNTIYF
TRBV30,CAWSEKDREEQAFF
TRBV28,CASSFGTDYEQYF
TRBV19,CASSIGLGNYEQYF
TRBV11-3,CASSSRLGTGELFF
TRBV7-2,CASSVGAGGTDTQYF
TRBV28,CASSSGSQRGGYTF
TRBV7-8,CASSLVSAGVFNEQFF
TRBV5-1,CASNPQGAMNTEAFF
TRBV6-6,CASSSSGGTDTQYF
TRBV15,CATSREQDRAGYTF
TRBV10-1,CASSDPGRGGYTF
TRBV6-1,CASSYTEAFF
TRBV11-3,CASSLAPRGGESGQPQHF
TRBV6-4,CASSDSAGLRQYF
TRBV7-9,CASSLARGSEQYF
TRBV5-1,CASIRDPGSYEQYF
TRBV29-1,CSVVGPHGYTF
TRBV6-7,CASSFVTLNQPQHF
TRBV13,CASSFPGSPGETQYF
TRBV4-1,CASSQEGQGRGNEQFF
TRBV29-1,CSVEAFNEAFF
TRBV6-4,CASREEGGMDEQFF
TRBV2,CASSVTSGGAGEQFF
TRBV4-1,CASSPHPGGGSSNQPQHF
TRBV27,CASSWTSGGPIYEQYF